Each of the 13 T cell receptor beta chains below was sequenced from the same sample in a study of T-cell reconstitution after alpha-beta-depleted transplantation in children. The TCRbeta library incorporated unique molecular identifiers. MiXCR, applied by TCRdb to the PCR reads, yields one record per CDR3 protein. The data contain more than 400,000 distinct CDR3 sequences, approximately 42% of them singletons. The specimen comprised PBMCs, sampled before TCRalphabeta/CD19-depleted stem cell transplant. Receptor source: a girl between 2 and 10 years old with aplastic anemia, due to receive a stem cell transplant.

This rearrangement joins TRBV4-2 to TRBJ2-7; possible D gene TRBD2, 6 bases. Germline lookup yields CDR1 LGHNA and CDR2 YNFKEQ. The CDR3 is 16 residues long. With 1 base removed from V and 7 bases from J, the gap between germline ends came to 20 bases. The CDR3 sequence is CASSQGQGGTAVEQYF. DNA for the CDR3: TGTGCCAGCAGCCAAGGTCAAGGCGGGACGGCCGTAGAGCAGTACTTC.

This clonotype was counted only a few times. The V call is TRBV5-6, the J call TRBJ2-7; 7 bases are a match to TRBD1. The CDR3 consists of 16 residues. V lost 4 bases to trimming and J lost 0 bases; unmatched junction nucleotides: 10. Per germline, CDR1 SGHDT and CDR2 YYEEEE. CDR3 in amino acids: CASSPTGSSSSYEQYF. The CDR3 nucleotides read TGTGCCAGCAGCCCGACAGGGTCCTCGAGCTCCTACGAGCAGTACTTC.

The V and J genes are TRBV27 and TRBJ2-1; TRBD1 or TRBD2 may be the D gene (5 bases each). Germline CDR1 is MNHEY and CDR2 is SMNVEV (reference sequence). Trimming stripped 1 base from V and 0 bases from J, with 10 bases between. The length of the CDR3 is 16 residues. CDR3 sequence (DNA): TGTGCCAGCAGTTTATACACGAGGGGCTCCTACAATGAGCAGTTCTTC. It translates to CASSLYTRGSYNEQFF.

This clonotype was observed a few times. The rearrangement uses TRBV6-1 and TRBJ1-5; TRBD1 is a possible D gene (6 bases). In germline, CDR1 is MNHNS, CDR2 SASEGT. There are 15 residues in the CDR3. V lost 3 bases and J lost 4, with 13 bases in between. CDR3 bases: TGTGCCAGCAGTGAGATGGGGGGGGCTAATCAGCCCCAGCATTTT. Translation: CASSEMGGANQPQHF.

This clonotype has only a few counts. This sequence joins TRBV24-1 and TRBJ2-5; 8 positions agree with TRBD1. CDR1 and CDR2 from the germline V gene are KGHDR and SFDVKD. CDR3 length: 13 residues. With V trimmed by 5 bases and J by 5 bases, 3 bases remained unmatched. CDR3 in DNA: TGTGCCACCAGTGGACGACAGGGGGAGACCCAGTACTTC. Amino acid sequence: CATSGRQGETQYF.

This clonotype was seen repeatedly, ten times or more. V usage is TRBV3-1 and J usage is TRBJ2-7, with D possibly TRBD1 on 5 matching bases. The CDR3 is 13 amino acids. Trimming shortened V by 3 bases and J by 3 bases, and 9 bases separated the two germline ends. Germline V lookup: CDR1 LGHDT, CDR2 YNNKEL (reference sequence). DNA for the CDR3: TGTGCCAGCAGCCAGGACACGGTCTACGAGCAGTACTTC. Translating gives CASSQDTVYEQYF.

This clonotype was found a few times. The rearrangement links TRBV20-1 to TRBJ2-7; 7 bases map to TRBD2. The CDR3 has 15 amino acids. CDR1 and CDR2 (germline): DFQATT, SNEGSKA (reference sequence). J was trimmed by 9 bases and V by 6 bases; bases with no gene match: 20. This CDR3 is CSAPGASGAYERQYF. The CDR3 DNA follows: TGCAGTGCCCCTGGGGCTAGCGGAGCGTACGAGCGGCAGTACTTC.

There are many counts of this clonotype. An end of the junction differs from the germline gene, which may be a read error. The chain carries TRBV29-1 and TRBJ2-5; 7 bases are shared with TRBD1. This CDR3 is 13 amino acids long. Germline lookup yields CDR1 SQVTM and CDR2 ANQGSEA. CDR3 sequence reads: CSVGGTGVETHYF. DNA of the CDR3: TGCAGCGTTGGGGGCACAGGGGTCGAGACCCATTACTTC.

The CDR3, as DNA: TGTGCCAGCACCGAGACTAGGGGCACAGATACGCAGTATTTT. It yields the protein CASTETRGTDTQYF. The V and J genes are TRBV6-1 and TRBJ2-3; a possible D gene is TRBD2 (6 bases). CDR1 and CDR2 (germline): MNHNS, SASEGT. The CDR3 totals 14 residues. The V end was cut by 7 bases, the J end by 1 base, with 12 bases between.

The CDR3 DNA sequence: TGCGCCAGCAGTGAGGGCAGGGCCTATGGCTACACCTTC. Its translation: CASSEGRAYGYTF. V usage is TRBV10-1 and J usage is TRBJ1-2; D might be TRBD1 (5 bases). Germline V gene data show CDR1 as WNHNN and CDR2 as SYGVQD (reference sequence). The CDR3 sequence is 13 residues long. V shed 2 bases and J shed 4 bases, with 8 bases lying between them.

The V gene is TRBV15, the J gene TRBJ2-7; D assignment may be TRBD1 or TRBD2 (6 bases each). Germline-derived CDR1 and CDR2 are LNHNV and YYDKDF (reference sequence). The V and J ends lost 3 bases and 0 bases respectively, with 12 bases between them. The CDR3 runs 15 residues. The chain's CDR3 is CATSREGGISYEQYF. CDR3 nucleotides: TGTGCCACCAGCAGGGAGGGGGGCATCTCCTACGAGCAGTACTTC.

The V call is TRBV6-6, the J call TRBJ2-7, with D unclear. CDR1 is MNHNY, CDR2 SVGAGI, per germline (reference sequence). The CDR3 consists of 12 residues. V was clipped by 6 bases and J by 9 bases, with 15 bases between them. The CDR3 sequence is CASRGPKAVQYF. The CDR3 DNA is TGTGCCAGCAGGGGTCCAAAAGCTGTGCAGTACTTC.

This chain connects TRBV29-1 to TRBJ2-7, with 7 bases identical to TRBD2. Germline-derived CDR1 and CDR2 are SQVTM and ANQGSEA. The CDR3 consists of 15 residues. V shed 4 bases and J 2 bases; nucleotides not matched to a gene: 11. CDR3 residues: CSVVGVASGTYEQYF. The CDR3 DNA reads as TGCAGCGTTGTGGGAGTGGCTAGCGGTACCTACGAGCAGTACTTC.